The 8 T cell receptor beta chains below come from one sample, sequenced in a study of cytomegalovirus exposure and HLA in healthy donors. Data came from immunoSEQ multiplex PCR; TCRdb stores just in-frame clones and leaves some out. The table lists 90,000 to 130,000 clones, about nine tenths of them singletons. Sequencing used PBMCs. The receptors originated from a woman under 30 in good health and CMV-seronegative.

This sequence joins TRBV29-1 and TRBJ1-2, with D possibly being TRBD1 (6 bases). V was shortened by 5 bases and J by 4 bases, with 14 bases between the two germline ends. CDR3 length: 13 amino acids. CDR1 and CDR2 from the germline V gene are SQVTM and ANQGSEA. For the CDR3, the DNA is TGCAGCGTTCGTGTGGGGGGGCCCTATGGCTACACCTTC. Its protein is CSVRVGGPYGYTF.

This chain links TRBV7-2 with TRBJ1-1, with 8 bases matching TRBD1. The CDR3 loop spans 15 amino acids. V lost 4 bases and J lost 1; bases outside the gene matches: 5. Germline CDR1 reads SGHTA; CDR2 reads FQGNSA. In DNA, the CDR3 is TGTGCCAGCAGCTGGGCTGGGACAGGGAACACTGAAGCTTTCTTT. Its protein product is CASSWAGTGNTEAFF.

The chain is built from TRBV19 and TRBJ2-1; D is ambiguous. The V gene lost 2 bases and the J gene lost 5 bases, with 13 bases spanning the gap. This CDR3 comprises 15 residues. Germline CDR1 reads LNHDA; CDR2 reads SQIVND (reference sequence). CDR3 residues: CASSISLVGDNEQFF. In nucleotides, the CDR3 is TGTGCCAGTAGTATATCTTTAGTTGGAGACAATGAGCAGTTCTTC.

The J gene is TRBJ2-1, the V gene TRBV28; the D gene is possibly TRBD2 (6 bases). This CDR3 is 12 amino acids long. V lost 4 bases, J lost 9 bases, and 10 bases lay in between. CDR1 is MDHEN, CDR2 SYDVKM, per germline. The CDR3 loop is CASSSMGGEQFF. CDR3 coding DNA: TGTGCCAGCAGTTCCATGGGGGGTGAGCAGTTCTTC.

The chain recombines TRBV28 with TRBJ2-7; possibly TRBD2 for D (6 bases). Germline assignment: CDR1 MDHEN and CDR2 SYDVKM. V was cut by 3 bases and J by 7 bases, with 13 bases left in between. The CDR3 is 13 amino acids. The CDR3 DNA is TGTGCCAGCAGTTTTTCGGGAGAGGATGAGCAGTACTTC. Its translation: CASSFSGEDEQYF.

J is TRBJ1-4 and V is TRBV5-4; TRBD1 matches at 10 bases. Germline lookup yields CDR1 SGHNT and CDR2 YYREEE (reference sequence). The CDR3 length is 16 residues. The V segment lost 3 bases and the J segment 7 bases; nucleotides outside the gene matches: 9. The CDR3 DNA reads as TGTGCCAGCAGCTCCGGGACAGGGGAATTCGGTGAAAAACTGTTTTTT. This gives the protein CASSSGTGEFGEKLFF.

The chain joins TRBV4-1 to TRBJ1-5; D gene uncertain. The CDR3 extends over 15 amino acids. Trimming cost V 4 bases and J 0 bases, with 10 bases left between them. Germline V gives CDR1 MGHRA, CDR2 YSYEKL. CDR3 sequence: CASSPLVLSNQPQHF. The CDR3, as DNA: TGCGCCAGCAGCCCCCTCGTCCTTAGCAATCAGCCCCAGCATTTT.

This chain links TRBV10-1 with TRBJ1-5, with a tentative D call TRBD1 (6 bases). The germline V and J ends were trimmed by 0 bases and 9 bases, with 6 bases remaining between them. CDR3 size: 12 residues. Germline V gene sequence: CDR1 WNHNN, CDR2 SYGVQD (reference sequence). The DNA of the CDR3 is TGCGCCAGCAGTGAGTCAGGGGGGCCCCAGCATTTT. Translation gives CASSESGGPQHF.